This is a list of T cell receptor beta chains from one sample in a study of blood T cell repertoires in COVID-19. Here immunoSEQ multiplex PCR was the method, and the copy in TCRdb shows in-frame clones only, minus some. Altogether 300,000 to 350,000 clones are present, roughly 84% being singletons, with the ten largest covering 1%. The material sequenced was PBMCs or T cells enriched from blood (not recorded which). These receptors were taken from a woman aged 30 to 39 who had recovered from COVID-19. Both conserved end residues are part of each CDR3. The D gene is left open where the match is weak. Clone size appears in some rows only: once, few, many, or a class for an expanded clone.

V	length	size	D	J	CDR3	DNA
TRBV28	13	many	TRBD1	TRBJ1-6	CASSRDSNSPLHF	TGTGCCAGCAGCCGGGACAGTAATTCACCCCTCCACTTT
TRBV6-5	14	NA	NA	TRBJ1-5	CASSRRGSNQPQHF	TGTGCCAGCAGCCGTAGGGGGAGCAATCAGCCCCAGCATTTT
TRBV2	15	NA	TRBD1	TRBJ1-6	CASSPDRGSNSPLHF	TGTGCCAGCAGTCCCGACAGGGGTTCTAATTCACCCCTCCACTTT
TRBV6-2/TRBV6-3	15	NA	NA	TRBJ2-7	CASSYPVGRDTRQYF	TGTGCCAGCAGTTACCCCGTGGGCAGGGACACGCGGCAGTACTTC
TRBV21-1	15	NA	NA	TRBJ1-2	CASSSRQGCNYGYTF	TGTGCCAGCAGCTCTCGACAGGGATGTAACTATGGCTACACCTTC
TRBV19	17	few	TRBD1	TRBJ1-2	CASSISTGPSLTYGYTF	TGTGCCAGTAGTATATCGACAGGGCCCAGCTTAACCTATGGCTACACCTTC
TRBV5-6	15	NA	NA	TRBJ2-5	CASSRPAGAGETQYF	TGTGCCAGCAGTCGTCCTGCCGGGGCGGGGGAGACCCAGTACTTC
TRBV27	19	NA	TRBD1	TRBJ2-3	CASSTSKITGQTSTDTQYF	TGTGCCAGCAGTACAAGCAAGATTACGGGACAGACTAGCACAGATACGCAGTATTTT
TRBV2	13	NA	NA	TRBJ2-7	CASSRQISYEQYF	TGTGCCAGCAGCCGACAGATCTCCTACGAGCAGTACTTC
TRBV5-1	16	NA	NA	TRBJ1-2	CASSLNRQAGHYGYTF	TGCGCCAGCAGCTTAAACCGACAGGCCGGGCACTATGGCTACACCTTC
TRBV4-1	16	NA	TRBD2	TRBJ2-5	CASSQTLAGGRETQYF	TGCGCCAGCAGCCAAACTCTAGCGGGGGGACGAGAGACCCAGTACTTC
TRBV7-9	16	NA	NA	TRBJ1-1	CASSLVSKSLDTEAFF	TGTGCCAGCAGCTTAGTCTCTAAATCGCTCGACACTGAAGCTTTCTTT
TRBV11-2	14	NA	TRBD1	TRBJ1-3	CASSRGQVGNTIYF	TGTGCCAGCAGCCGAGGACAGGTCGGAAACACCATATATTTT
TRBV30	16	NA	TRBD1	TRBJ1-3	CAWRLGQGVSGNTIYF	TGTGCCTGGAGATTGGGGCAGGGGGTCTCTGGAAACACCATATATTTT
TRBV2	15	NA	NA	TRBJ2-3	CASSEKLVPTDTQYF	TGTGCCAGCAGTGAGAAGCTAGTCCCCACAGATACGCAGTATTTT
TRBV27	14	few	TRBD1	TRBJ2-1	CASSFWDRRNEQFF	TGTGCCAGCAGTTTCTGGGACAGAAGGAATGAGCAGTTCTTC
TRBV29-1	13	NA	NA	TRBJ2-2	CSVKEASTGELFF	TGCAGCGTTAAGGAGGCCTCCACCGGGGAGCTGTTTTTT
TRBV13	17	NA	NA	TRBJ1-6	CASSLRSSGTNNSPLHF	TGTGCCAGCAGCTTACGGAGCTCCGGGACAAATAATTCACCCCTCCACTTT
TRBV2	12	NA	NA	TRBJ1-1	CASTGEDTEAFF	TGTGCCAGCACGGGGGAGGACACTGAAGCTTTCTTT
TRBV18	16	NA	TRBD2	TRBJ2-2	CASSPGLAENTGELFF	TGTGCCAGCTCACCGGGACTAGCGGAGAACACCGGGGAGCTGTTTTTT
TRBV10-1	16	NA	NA	TRBJ1-4	CASSEFLRYLCEKLFF	TGCGCCAGCAGTGAGTTTCTACGGTATTTGTGTGAAAAACTGTTTTTT
TRBV27	13	NA	NA	TRBJ2-5	CASSYQGSQTQYF	TGTGCCAGCAGCTACCAGGGCTCGCAGACCCAGTACTTC
TRBV18	18	NA	NA	TRBJ2-2	CASSLGESRQPNTGELFF	TGTGCCAGCTCACTAGGGGAATCGAGACAGCCTAACACCGGGGAGCTGTTTTTT
TRBV4-1	15	NA	NA	TRBJ2-6	CASSQAFSGANVLTF	TGCGCCAGCAGCCAAGCCTTCTCTGGGGCCAACGTCCTGACTTTC
TRBV10-3	12	NA	NA	TRBJ2-3	CAISEGVRSWYF	TGTGCCATCAGTGAAGGGGTCCGGTCGTGGTATTTT
TRBV9	18	NA	TRBD2	TRBJ2-3	CASTPGLAGGLFADTQYF	TGTGCCAGCACCCCGGGACTAGCGGGGGGGCTTTTCGCAGATACGCAGTATTTT
TRBV6-1	17	NA	TRBD1	TRBJ1-5	CASSEKTGWLSNQPQHF	TGTGCCAGCAGTGAAAAGACAGGGTGGTTGAGCAATCAGCCCCAGCATTTT
TRBV10-3	16	NA	NA	TRBJ2-6	CAISSQGNSGANVLTF	TGTGCCATCAGCTCCCAGGGCAACTCTGGGGCCAACGTCCTGACTTTC
TRBV27	14	NA	NA	TRBJ1-2	CASSLAASNYGYTF	TGTGCCAGCAGTTTAGCGGCCAGCAACTATGGCTACACCTTC
TRBV30	15	once	TRBD1	TRBJ2-1	CAWSVRRQGRNEQFF	TGTGCCTGGAGTGTACGCAGACAGGGCCGAAATGAGCAGTTCTTC
TRBV28	13	NA	TRBD1	TRBJ1-1	CASSLNRGTEAFF	TGTGCCAGCAGTTTGAACAGGGGTACTGAAGCTTTCTTT
TRBV19	13	once	NA	TRBJ1-1	CASSILTGLEAFF	TGTGCCAGTAGTATACTCACAGGGCTTGAAGCTTTCTTT
TRBV4-1	15	NA	TRBD2	TRBJ2-7	CASRAGGGVPYEQYF	TGCGCCAGCAGGGCCGGGGGAGGGGTCCCCTACGAGCAGTACTTC
TRBV19	13	NA	TRBD1	TRBJ1-4	CASSIGQVEKLFF	TGTGCCAGTAGTATCGGACAGGTTGAAAAACTGTTTTTT
TRBV18	16	NA	NA	TRBJ1-1	CASSPKPAGANTEAFF	TGTGCCAGCTCACCCAAGCCAGCAGGGGCGAACACTGAAGCTTTCTTT
TRBV2	15	NA	NA	TRBJ1-5	CASSVGEVRNQPQHF	TGTGCCAGCAGTGTAGGGGAGGTCCGCAATCAGCCCCAGCATTTT
TRBV6-5	14	NA	NA	TRBJ2-7	CASSPGQAGFWQYF	TGTGCCAGCAGCCCAGGGCAGGCCGGCTTCTGGCAGTACTTC
TRBV20-1	18	NA	TRBD2	TRBJ2-1	CSASGLAGGPRLNNEQFF	TGCAGTGCTAGTGGACTAGCGGGGGGCCCTCGCTTAAACAATGAGCAGTTCTTC
TRBV5-6	15	NA	NA	TRBJ1-1	CASSNQGTPGTEAFF	TGTGCCAGCAGCAACCAGGGCACCCCGGGCACTGAAGCTTTCTTT
TRBV10-3	14	NA	NA	TRBJ2-7	CAIKEGPTIYEQYF	TGTGCCATCAAGGAGGGACCAACGATATACGAGCAGTACTTC
TRBV19	16	few	NA	TRBJ2-2	CASSIGWGANTGELFF	TGTGCCAGTAGTATAGGATGGGGGGCGAACACCGGGGAGCTGTTTTTT
TRBV24-1	14	once	TRBD2	TRBJ2-1	CATRTSGGANEQFF	TGTGCCACCAGAACTAGCGGGGGGGCCAATGAGCAGTTCTTC
TRBV11-3	15	NA	TRBD1	TRBJ2-1	CASSTRQGAYNEQFF	TGTGCCAGCAGCACCCGACAGGGGGCCTACAATGAGCAGTTCTTC
TRBV7-9	13	NA	TRBD1	TRBJ1-2	CASSPTGGGGYTF	TGTGCCAGCAGCCCGACAGGGGGCGGTGGCTACACCTTC
TRBV5-4	15	NA	NA	TRBJ2-1	CASRIQTGDYNEQFF	TGTGCCAGCAGAATCCAGACGGGTGATTACAATGAGCAGTTCTTC
TRBV19	14	NA	NA	TRBJ2-3	CASKYTWATDTQYF	TGTGCCAGTAAATATACCTGGGCCACAGATACGCAGTATTTT
TRBV2	14	few	NA	TRBJ2-3	CASSDLGRLDTQYF	TGTGCCAGCAGTGATTTGGGCAGGCTAGATACGCAGTATTTT
TRBV7-2	14	NA	TRBD1	TRBJ2-7	CASSVRDRTYEQYF	TGTGCCAGCAGCGTCCGGGACAGGACCTACGAGCAGTACTTC